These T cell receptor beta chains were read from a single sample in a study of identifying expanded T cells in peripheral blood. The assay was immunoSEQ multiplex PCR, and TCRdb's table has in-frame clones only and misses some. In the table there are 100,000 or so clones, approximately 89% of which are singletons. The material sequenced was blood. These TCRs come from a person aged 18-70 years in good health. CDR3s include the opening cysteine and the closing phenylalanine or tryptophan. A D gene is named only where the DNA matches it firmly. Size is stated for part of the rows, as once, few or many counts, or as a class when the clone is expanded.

cdr3_nt: TGTGCCAGTAGTCCCCGGGACAGGCATAATGAAAAACTGTTTTTT
cdr3_aa: CASSPRDRHNEKLFF
clone_size: NA
j_call: TRBJ1-4
d_call: TRBD1
v_call: TRBV19

cdr3_nt: TGTGCCACCAGCAGAGGTGTTGTAGCGGGGGGGCCGAGCGACAATGAGCAGTTCTTC
cdr3_aa: CATSRGVVAGGPSDNEQFF
clone_size: NA
j_call: TRBJ2-1
d_call: TRBD2
v_call: TRBV15

cdr3_nt: TGTGCCAGCAGTGAGTACACTGAAGCTTTCTTT
cdr3_aa: CASSEYTEAFF
clone_size: once
j_call: TRBJ1-1
d_call: NA
v_call: TRBV2

cdr3_nt: TGTGCCAGCAGCTTCTTTGTGTCTCAGGTATTGGGCACTGAAGCTTTCTTT
cdr3_aa: CASSFFVSQVLGTEAFF
clone_size: NA
j_call: TRBJ1-1
d_call: NA
v_call: TRBV7-8

cdr3_nt: TGCGCCAGCAGCTTAAGGGATAGCTACGAGCAGTACTTC
cdr3_aa: CASSLRDSYEQYF
clone_size: NA
j_call: TRBJ2-7
d_call: NA
v_call: TRBV4-1

cdr3_nt: TGTGCCAGCAGTTTCCTAGCGGGGGCCTACGAGCAGTACTTC
cdr3_aa: CASSFLAGAYEQYF
clone_size: NA
j_call: TRBJ2-7
d_call: TRBD2
v_call: TRBV28

cdr3_nt: TGTGCCAGCAGCTTGGACAGGGGGACTACAACCTTC
cdr3_aa: CASSLDRGTTTF
clone_size: NA
j_call: TRBJ1-2
d_call: TRBD1
v_call: TRBV5-4

cdr3_nt: TGTGCCAGCAGCCGCATAACCGGGACAGCCCTCGACTATAGCAATCAGCCCCAGCATTTT
cdr3_aa: CASSRITGTALDYSNQPQHF
clone_size: NA
j_call: TRBJ1-5
d_call: TRBD1
v_call: TRBV28

cdr3_nt: TGTGCCAGCAGTGACTCTAGTTCTGGCTACACCTTC
cdr3_aa: CASSDSSSGYTF
clone_size: NA
j_call: TRBJ1-2
d_call: NA
v_call: TRBV25-1

cdr3_nt: TGTGCCAGCAGCCGACAGGGACATCAGCCCCAGCATTTT
cdr3_aa: CASSRQGHQPQHF
clone_size: few
j_call: TRBJ1-5
d_call: TRBD1
v_call: TRBV9

cdr3_nt: TGCGCCAGCAGCTTGAAGGGGCTAGCGGACAATGAGCAGTTCTTC
cdr3_aa: CASSLKGLADNEQFF
clone_size: NA
j_call: TRBJ2-1
d_call: TRBD2
v_call: TRBV5-1

cdr3_nt: TGTGCCAGCAGAGTGGAGGGTTTGAATTCACCCCTCCACTTT
cdr3_aa: CASRVEGLNSPLHF
clone_size: NA
j_call: TRBJ1-6
d_call: NA
v_call: TRBV6-4

cdr3_nt: TGTGCCAGCAGCAAAAGCAGGAGAACTAGCACAGATACGCAGTATTTT
cdr3_aa: CASSKSRRTSTDTQYF
clone_size: NA
j_call: TRBJ2-3
d_call: NA
v_call: TRBV4-2

cdr3_nt: TGTGCCAGCAGCTTGGGACAGGGGTGGTCAGATACGCAGTATTTT
cdr3_aa: CASSLGQGWSDTQYF
clone_size: NA
j_call: TRBJ2-3
d_call: TRBD1
v_call: TRBV5-6

cdr3_nt: TGTGCCAGCAAGTTGTCAAGGAACACCGGGGAGCTGTTTTTT
cdr3_aa: CASKLSRNTGELFF
clone_size: NA
j_call: TRBJ2-2
d_call: NA
v_call: TRBV7-2

cdr3_nt: TGTGCCAGCAGCCCAAGGGGGGGCAGAGAGACCCAGTACTTC
cdr3_aa: CASSPRGGRETQYF
clone_size: NA
j_call: TRBJ2-5
d_call: NA
v_call: TRBV7-9

cdr3_nt: TGTGCCAGCAGCTTAGAAGGCCGTACCTACGAGCAGTACTTC
cdr3_aa: CASSLEGRTYEQYF
clone_size: once
j_call: TRBJ2-7
d_call: NA
v_call: TRBV7-9

cdr3_nt: TGCAGTGCCGCGAACACTGAAGCTTTCTTT
cdr3_aa: CSAANTEAFF
clone_size: NA
j_call: TRBJ1-1
d_call: NA
v_call: TRBV20-1

cdr3_nt: TGTGCCAGCAGTTTCGGGACAGACGGCTACACCTTC
cdr3_aa: CASSFGTDGYTF
clone_size: once
j_call: TRBJ1-2
d_call: TRBD1
v_call: TRBV28

cdr3_nt: TGTGCCAGCCGGCTGAGGGATCGGGAGCAGTTCTTC
cdr3_aa: CASRLRDREQFF
clone_size: NA
j_call: TRBJ2-1
d_call: NA
v_call: TRBV7-8

cdr3_nt: TGTGCCAGCTCACCCAACACAGGGGGGAGCACTGAAGCTTTCTTT
cdr3_aa: CASSPNTGGSTEAFF
clone_size: NA
j_call: TRBJ1-1
d_call: TRBD1
v_call: TRBV18

cdr3_nt: TGTGCCAGCAGTGACGTGAGGGCAGGGGTAGATACGCAGTATTTT
cdr3_aa: CASSDVRAGVDTQYF
clone_size: NA
j_call: TRBJ2-3
d_call: NA
v_call: TRBV2

cdr3_nt: TGTGCCAGCAGTGACCGCGGGAGTGTCTCAGATACGCAGTATTTT
cdr3_aa: CASSDRGSVSDTQYF
clone_size: NA
j_call: TRBJ2-3
d_call: TRBD2
v_call: TRBV6-1

cdr3_nt: TGTGCCAGCAGCGTCCGGGACTACAACTACGAGCAGTACTTC
cdr3_aa: CASSVRDYNYEQYF
clone_size: NA
j_call: TRBJ2-7
d_call: TRBD2
v_call: TRBV9

cdr3_nt: TGTGCCAGCGGGGACCTTTCTCTCTATGAGCAGTTCTTC
cdr3_aa: CASGDLSLYEQFF
clone_size: NA
j_call: TRBJ2-1
d_call: NA
v_call: TRBV28

cdr3_nt: TGTGCCAGCAGCTCCCCGGGACAGGGGCACAATGAGCAGTTCTTC
cdr3_aa: CASSSPGQGHNEQFF
clone_size: NA
j_call: TRBJ2-1
d_call: TRBD1
v_call: TRBV5-4

cdr3_nt: TGTGCCAGCAGCTTATCGTTGCAAGAGACCCAGTACTTC
cdr3_aa: CASSLSLQETQYF
clone_size: NA
j_call: TRBJ2-5
d_call: NA
v_call: TRBV7-9

cdr3_nt: TGCGCCAGCAGTGAGTACGACTACCGACAGGTTGGTGAAGCTTTCTTT
cdr3_aa: CASSEYDYRQVGEAFF
clone_size: NA
j_call: TRBJ1-1
d_call: NA
v_call: TRBV10-1

cdr3_nt: TGTGCCAGCAGCTCAGACAGGGGCGACTATGGCTACACCTTC
cdr3_aa: CASSSDRGDYGYTF
clone_size: NA
j_call: TRBJ1-2
d_call: TRBD1
v_call: TRBV9

cdr3_nt: TGTGCCAGCAGCTCCCGACAGGGATTGAATTCACCCCTCCACTTT
cdr3_aa: CASSSRQGLNSPLHF
clone_size: NA
j_call: TRBJ1-6
d_call: TRBD1
v_call: TRBV11-2

cdr3_nt: TGTGCCAGCTCACCAAAGACAGGGGCCTTACCAAACACCATATATTTT
cdr3_aa: CASSPKTGALPNTIYF
clone_size: NA
j_call: TRBJ1-3
d_call: TRBD1
v_call: TRBV18

cdr3_nt: TGTGCCAGCAGCTTCGAACTTGGGGATGAGCAGTTCTTC
cdr3_aa: CASSFELGDEQFF
clone_size: NA
j_call: TRBJ2-1
d_call: NA
v_call: TRBV7-2

cdr3_nt: TGTGCCAGCAGCTTAGTTCCTGTGGGAAACACTGAAGCTTTCTTT
cdr3_aa: CASSLVPVGNTEAFF
clone_size: once
j_call: TRBJ1-1
d_call: NA
v_call: TRBV7-9

cdr3_nt: TGTGCCAGCTCACTCGACAGGGAGCAGTTCTTC
cdr3_aa: CASSLDREQFF
clone_size: few
j_call: TRBJ2-1
d_call: NA
v_call: TRBV18

cdr3_nt: TGTGCCAGCAGGGTGGCCGATGCAACTAATGAAAAACTGTTTTTT
cdr3_aa: CASRVADATNEKLFF
clone_size: NA
j_call: TRBJ1-4
d_call: NA
v_call: TRBV2

cdr3_nt: TGTGCCAGCAGTGTACAGTATAGCAATCAGCCCCAGCATTTT
cdr3_aa: CASSVQYSNQPQHF
clone_size: NA
j_call: TRBJ1-5
d_call: NA
v_call: TRBV6-1

cdr3_nt: TGTGCCAGCATTCGTGGGACTAGCGTAGCCTACGAGCAGTACTTC
cdr3_aa: CASIRGTSVAYEQYF
clone_size: NA
j_call: TRBJ2-7
d_call: TRBD2
v_call: TRBV25-1

cdr3_nt: TGTGCCAGCAGTTTAGCCGGGACCGGGGAGCTGTTTTTT
cdr3_aa: CASSLAGTGELFF
clone_size: NA
j_call: TRBJ2-2
d_call: NA
v_call: TRBV28

cdr3_nt: TGCGCCAGCAGCCAAGTAGTAGCGGAGCCCCAGCATTTT
cdr3_aa: CASSQVVAEPQHF
clone_size: NA
j_call: TRBJ1-5
d_call: NA
v_call: TRBV4-1

cdr3_nt: TGTGCCAGCAGTTTAGAGCGGGAGTGGAAGTACTTC
cdr3_aa: CASSLEREWKYF
clone_size: once
j_call: TRBJ2-5
d_call: TRBD2
v_call: TRBV28

cdr3_nt: TGTGCCATCAGTGACAGGGAAAACATTCAGTACTTC
cdr3_aa: CAISDRENIQYF
clone_size: NA
j_call: TRBJ2-4
d_call: NA
v_call: TRBV10-3

cdr3_nt: TGTGCCAGCAGCCCAGAAGACAGGGGGAGTCTCGAGCAGTACTTC
cdr3_aa: CASSPEDRGSLEQYF
clone_size: NA
j_call: TRBJ2-7
d_call: TRBD1
v_call: TRBV5-4

cdr3_nt: TGTGCCACCAGGGATTTACAGGGGTGGCAGCCCCAGCATTTT
cdr3_aa: CATRDLQGWQPQHF
clone_size: NA
j_call: TRBJ1-5
d_call: TRBD1
v_call: TRBV15

cdr3_nt: TGTGCCAGCTTTCAGGGGGCAGAAAAGACCCAGTACTTC
cdr3_aa: CASFQGAEKTQYF
clone_size: NA
j_call: TRBJ2-5
d_call: TRBD1
v_call: TRBV28

cdr3_nt: TGCGCCAGCAGCTTAACTAGCGAGACCAATGAGCAGTTCTTC
cdr3_aa: CASSLTSETNEQFF
clone_size: NA
j_call: TRBJ2-1
d_call: TRBD2
v_call: TRBV5-1

cdr3_nt: TGTGCCAGCAGTTCCCGGGACAGGAGCACAGATACGCAGTATTTT
cdr3_aa: CASSSRDRSTDTQYF
clone_size: NA
j_call: TRBJ2-3
d_call: TRBD1
v_call: TRBV6-5

cdr3_nt: TGTGCCAGCAGCTTACAGGGGCGAGGGTACAATGAGCAGTTCTTC
cdr3_aa: CASSLQGRGYNEQFF
clone_size: NA
j_call: TRBJ2-1
d_call: TRBD1
v_call: TRBV5-8

cdr3_nt: TGTGCCAGCAGCGCAATAGATTCTGGGGCCAACGTCCTGACTTTC
cdr3_aa: CASSAIDSGANVLTF
clone_size: NA
j_call: TRBJ2-6
d_call: NA
v_call: TRBV7-9

cdr3_nt: TGTGCCAGCAGCCTGACTAGCGGGGGGCACTACAATGAGCAGTTCTTC
cdr3_aa: CASSLTSGGHYNEQFF
clone_size: NA
j_call: TRBJ2-1
d_call: TRBD2
v_call: TRBV5-8

cdr3_nt: TGCGCCAGCAGCTTGGCCGAAGGGTTCCAAGAGACCCAGTACTTC
cdr3_aa: CASSLAEGFQETQYF
clone_size: NA
j_call: TRBJ2-5
d_call: NA
v_call: TRBV5-1

cdr3_nt: TGTGCCTGGAGCGAACAGGGCCTAAGCACAGATACGCAGTATTTT
cdr3_aa: CAWSEQGLSTDTQYF
clone_size: NA
j_call: TRBJ2-3
d_call: NA
v_call: TRBV30

cdr3_nt: TGTGCCAGCAGCTTCCAACACGATCTAACCTATGGCTACACCTTC
cdr3_aa: CASSFQHDLTYGYTF
clone_size: NA
j_call: TRBJ1-2
d_call: NA
v_call: TRBV5-6

cdr3_nt: TGTGCCAGCAGCGCTGTCGGGGGGGCACACGAGCAGTACTTC
cdr3_aa: CASSAVGGAHEQYF
clone_size: NA
j_call: TRBJ2-7
d_call: TRBD2
v_call: TRBV9

cdr3_nt: TGTGCCAGCAGTATGAGGTCGGCGAACTATGGCTACACCTTC
cdr3_aa: CASSMRSANYGYTF
clone_size: NA
j_call: TRBJ1-2
d_call: NA
v_call: TRBV11-2

cdr3_nt: TGTGCCAGTAGTTTGACTTCGACAGATACGCAGTATTTT
cdr3_aa: CASSLTSTDTQYF
clone_size: NA
j_call: TRBJ2-3
d_call: NA
v_call: TRBV19

cdr3_nt: TGCGCCAGCAGCGGGGACAGGTTATTCACTGAAGCTTTCTTT
cdr3_aa: CASSGDRLFTEAFF
clone_size: NA
j_call: TRBJ1-1
d_call: TRBD1
v_call: TRBV4-1

cdr3_nt: TGTGCCAGCAGCACTATACAGACCGGTAGCAATCAGCCCCAGCATTTT
cdr3_aa: CASSTIQTGSNQPQHF
clone_size: few
j_call: TRBJ1-5
d_call: NA
v_call: TRBV5-6

cdr3_nt: TGTGCCAGCAGTTACTCAGGGATGGAGCAGTACTTC
cdr3_aa: CASSYSGMEQYF
clone_size: NA
j_call: TRBJ2-7
d_call: NA
v_call: TRBV6-6